Shown below are 5 T cell receptor beta chains from a single sample sequenced in a study of blood T cell repertoires in COVID-19. The data were produced by immunoSEQ multiplex PCR, yet TCRdb's version contains in-frame clones alone and is incomplete. Seen here are around 130,000 clones, roughly 84% observed once, and the top ten hold about 8.9%. The source material was peripheral blood. All receptors come from a man in his thirties or forties with COVID-19, enrolled during active disease.

This chain connects TRBV18 to TRBJ1-1; D perhaps matches TRBD1 (5 bases). V was shortened by 4 bases and J by 3 bases, with 15 bases between the two germline ends. The CDR3 is 15 residues long. The germline V gene has CDR1 KGHSH and CDR2 LQKENI. This CDR3 reads CASSRNLDSYTEAFF. In DNA, the CDR3 is TGTGCCAGCTCACGAAACCTTGACAGCTACACTGAAGCTTTCTTT. Variable domain in full (rest from reference TRBV18 and TRBJ1-1): NAGVMQNPRHLVRRRGQEARLRCSPMKGHSHVYWYRQLPEEGLKFMVYLQKENIIDESGMPKERFSAEFPKEGPSILRIQQVVRGDSAAYFCASSRNLDSYTEAFFGQGTRLTVV.

This chain uses TRBV19 with TRBJ1-2; tentatively, D is TRBD1 (5 bases). The CDR3 runs 13 residues. Germline lookup yields CDR1 LNHDA and CDR2 SQIVND (reference sequence). Between the trimmed V and J ends, which lost 6 bases and 5 bases, there was a span of 13 bases. The CDR3, as DNA: TGTGCCAGTAGGGGGGGACGGAATTATGGCTACACCTTC. Protein product: CASRGGRNYGYTF.

The rearrangement links TRBV5-8 to TRBJ1-6, with a weak D call TRBD1 (5 bases). The V and J ends lost 4 bases and 0 bases respectively, with 17 bases between them. Germline loops: CDR1 SGHTS, CDR2 YDEGEE. There are 18 residues in the CDR3. For the CDR3, the DNA is TGTGCCAGCAGCAGCGGGACCGATCCTAGCTCCTATAATTCACCCCTCCACTTT. As protein: CASSSGTDPSSYNSPLHF. Complete variable domain (other parts from reference TRBV5-8 and TRBJ1-6): EAGVTQSPTHLIKTRGQQATLRCSPISGHTSVYWYQQALGLGLQFLLWYDEGEERNRGNFPPRFSGRQFPNYSSELNVNALELEDSALYLCASSSGTDPSSYNSPLHFGNGTRLTVT.

This chain links TRBV7-9 with TRBJ2-1; 7 bases fit TRBD1. CDR3 size: 12 residues. V was clipped by 4 bases and J by 9 bases; unmatched bases: 3. The germline CDR1 and CDR2 sequences are SEHNR and FQNEAQ (reference sequence). CDR3 DNA: TGTGCCAGCAGCTCTCCAGGGGGTGAGCAGTTCTTC. This gives the protein CASSSPGGEQFF.

The chain carries TRBV11-2 and TRBJ1-2; TRBD1 matches at 8 bases. The germline V gene encodes CDR1 SGHAT and CDR2 FQNNGV. Unmatched junction bases numbered 1, after V lost 1 base and J lost 3 bases. The CDR3 length is 14 residues. The CDR3 bases are TGTGCCAGCAGCTTAGCAGGGGGCCACTATGGCTACACCTTC. Its protein is CASSLAGGHYGYTF.